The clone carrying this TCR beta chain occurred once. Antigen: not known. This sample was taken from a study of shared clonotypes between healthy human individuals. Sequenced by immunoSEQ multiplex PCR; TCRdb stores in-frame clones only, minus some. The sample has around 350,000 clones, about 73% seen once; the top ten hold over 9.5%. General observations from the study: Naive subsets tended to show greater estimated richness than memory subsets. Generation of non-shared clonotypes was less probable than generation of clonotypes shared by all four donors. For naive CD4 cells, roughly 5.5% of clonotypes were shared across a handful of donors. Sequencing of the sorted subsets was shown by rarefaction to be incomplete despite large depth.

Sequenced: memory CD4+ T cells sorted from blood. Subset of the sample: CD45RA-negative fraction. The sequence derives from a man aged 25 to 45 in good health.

Here the CDR3 reads CASSLGGTAAYEQYF. The CDR3 nucleotides are TGTGCCAGCAGCTTAGGTGGGACAGCGGCCTACGAGCAGTACTTC. The gene calls are TRBV7-9 and TRBJ2-5; TRBD1 agrees at 7 bases. The DNA end is more similar to TRBJ2-7, so the J call may be wrong. The V gene's germline CDR1 is SEHNR and CDR2 FQNEAQ (reference sequence). The CDR3 is 15 amino acids.